The next 23 T cell receptor beta chains were all read from a single sample in a study of CD8+CD57+ T cells in acquired aplastic anemia. Flow cytometry had shown expanded CD8+CD57+ cells in the patients chosen for sequencing. Genomic DNA, serving as template, underwent TCR beta VDJ and CDR3 profiling. One entry per CDR3 protein, called by TCRdb with MiXCR from the reads. The sample yields about 150,000 distinct CDR3 sequences, about half seen once. Sequenced: sorted CD4+, CD8+, or CD8+CD57+ T cells (not recorded which) from PBMCs. Source of these receptors: a human donor with aplastic anemia.

Details on this clonotype: At one of its ends the junction is not consistent with the germline gene, which may arise from a read error. V and J are TRBV10-3 and TRBJ1-1; a possible D gene is TRBD1 (5 bases). The CDR3 has 13 amino acids. Germline V CDR1 and CDR2: ENHRY, SYGVKD. The CDR3 nucleotides are TGCGCCATCACCCAACAGGAAAACACTGAAGCTTTCTTT. This translates into CAITQQENTEAFF.

The chain combines TRBV19 with TRBJ2-1, with TRBD2 identical over 7 bases. Germline trimming cut 5 bases from V and 3 bases from J; bases unmatched to any gene: 4. The CDR3 has 14 amino acids. Germline V gene data show CDR1 as LNHDA and CDR2 as SQIVND (reference sequence). The CDR3 DNA follows: TGTGCCAGTAGTCAGAGCGGGAACTACAATGAGCAGTTCTTC. This translates into CASSQSGNYNEQFF.

The chain joins TRBV6-5 to TRBJ1-2, with D unresolved. The V and J ends lost 4 bases and 4 bases respectively, with 13 bases between them. In germline, CDR1 is MNHEY, CDR2 SVGAGI. The CDR3 loop spans 14 amino acids. The CDR3 sequence: CASSFRNSSYGYTF. In DNA form, the CDR3 reads TGTGCCAGCAGTTTCAGGAACAGCAGCTATGGCTACACCTTC.

Only a few counts were recorded for this clonotype. The rearrangement links TRBV20-1 to TRBJ1-6, with 8 nucleotides matching TRBD1. This CDR3 spans 14 amino acids. Germline V gives CDR1 DFQATT, CDR2 SNEGSKA (reference sequence). V was clipped by 5 bases and J by 9 bases; unmatched bases: 9. The CDR3 spells CSAAQGAGGSPLHF. For the CDR3, the DNA is TGCAGTGCTGCTCAGGGGGCCGGCGGTTCACCCCTCCACTTT.

On this clonotype itself: The junction shows a germline mismatch at one end, possibly a read error. The gene calls are TRBV11-1 and TRBJ1-2, with TRBD1 as a possible D gene (5 bases). Germline V gene lookup returns CDR1 SGHAT and CDR2 FQDESV (reference sequence). The CDR3 covers 16 residues. Written as DNA, the CDR3 is TGTGTCAGCAGTCTGACAGTTCTCGTCGCGTCTGGTGGCTACACCTTC. Translating gives CVSSLTVLVASGGYTF.

This clonotype showed up just a few times. The chain uses TRBV7-8 and TRBJ1-3; D not resolved. V was trimmed by 5 bases and J by 3 bases, leaving 11 bases between them. CDR1 SGHVS and CDR2 FQNEAQ come from the germline V gene. CDR3 length equals 14 residues. CDR3 sequence: CASSQTYRGNTIYF. The CDR3 DNA is TGTGCCAGCAGCCAGACCTATCGTGGAAACACCATATATTTT.

About this clonotype itself: A much larger clone lies one base from this, so it may be a read error. The genes are TRBV4-3 and TRBJ2-1; D possibly corresponds to TRBD2 (6 bases). This CDR3 is built from 16 residues. The germline CDR1 and CDR2 sequences are LGHNA and YSLEER. The CDR3 is CASSQGEGRLVSEQSF. The CDR3 bases are TGCGCCAGCAGCCAAGGGGAAGGTCGACTAGTCAGTGAGCAGTCCTTC.

A word on this clonotype: A much bigger clone sits one base away, suggesting this may be a read error. The gene calls are TRBV11-2 and TRBJ2-1; D may be TRBD2 (5 bases). The CDR3 has 14 residues. The germline V gene encodes CDR1 SGHAT and CDR2 FQNNGV. CDR3 DNA: TGTGCCAGCAGCTCACCCGGGAACTACAGTGAGCAGTTCTTC. The encoded protein is CASSSPGNYSEQFF.

The chain joins TRBV7-2 to TRBJ1-5; 9 nucleotides align to TRBD1. Germline loops: CDR1 SGHTA, CDR2 FQGNSA. J lost 7 bases, V lost 4 bases, and 2 bases had no gene match. The CDR3 runs to 13 residues. CDR3 in amino acids: CASSSDRGQPQHF. DNA for the CDR3: TGTGCCAGCAGCTCCGACAGGGGGCAGCCCCAGCATTTT.

As concerns this clonotype: Given a much more abundant clone one base away, this may be a read error. J is TRBJ2-1 and V is TRBV5-6; D is undetermined. The CDR3 runs to 14 residues. Trimming removed 0 bases from V and 13 bases from J, with 17 bases in between. Germline V CDR1 and CDR2: SGHDT, YYEEEE. DNA of the CDR3: TGTGCCAGCAGCTTGGGACAAACACAAGAGACCCAGTTCTTC. It encodes CASSLGQTQETQFF.

This chain connects TRBV20-1 to TRBJ2-5; 14 bases line up with TRBD2. V gave up 7 bases and J gave up 4 bases; unmatched junction bases: 5. CDR1 is DFQATT, CDR2 SNEGSKA, per germline (reference sequence). The CDR3 loop spans 14 amino acids. CDR3 residues: CSVGLAGARETQYF. The CDR3, as DNA: TGCAGTGTGGGACTAGCGGGGGCCAGAGAGACCCAGTACTTC.

This clonotype was counted a few times. A read error is possible here, since a much larger clone lies one base away. The chain has TRBV5-5 and TRBJ2-7, with 7 bases identical to TRBD2. This CDR3 contains 14 residues. Germline CDR1 reads SGHKS; CDR2 reads YYEKEE (reference sequence). CDR3 in amino acids: CPSSPAGGRYEQYF. Here the CDR3 DNA reads TGTCCCAGCAGCCCCGCCGGGGGGAGGTACGAGCAGTACTTC.

The chain links TRBV2 to TRBJ2-5; 7 bases line up with TRBD2. Germline assignment: CDR1 SNHLY and CDR2 FYNNEI. V dropped 7 bases and J dropped 5; count of bases not matched to a gene: 7. This CDR3 comprises 13 residues. The CDR3 loop is CASNNLSGETQYF. The CDR3 DNA follows: TGTGCCAGCAATAATCTTAGCGGGGAGACCCAGTACTTC.

The table lists this clonotype with many counts. The chain uses TRBV19 and TRBJ1-2; no firm D call. V gave up 2 bases and J gave up 2 bases, with 6 bases separating them. This CDR3 comprises 13 residues. Per the germline V gene, CDR1 is LNHDA and CDR2 is SQIVND (reference sequence). The CDR3 DNA follows: TGTGCCAGTAGTATAAAGTCCAACTATGGCTACACCTTC. This encodes CASSIKSNYGYTF.

The chain joins TRBV7-9 to TRBJ2-7, with D perhaps matching TRBD1 (5 bases). Germline CDR1 is SEHNR and CDR2 is FQNEAQ (reference sequence). The CDR3 spans 14 residues. Trimming took 2 bases from V and 7 from J, leaving 15 bases between them. The DNA for the CDR3 is TGTGCCAGCAGCTTATCTGTCAGGGCGAATGAGCAGTACGTC. Its translation: CASSLSVRANEQYV.

This sequence joins TRBV2 and TRBJ2-7, with no clear D. Trimming stripped 6 bases from V and 2 bases from J, with 8 bases between. Germline CDR1 and CDR2: SNHLY and FYNNEI. The CDR3 length is 12 residues. The CDR3 sequence is CASSLPTYEQYF. The CDR3, as DNA: TGTGCCAGCAGCTTACCCACCTACGAGCAGTACTTC.

The rearrangement joins TRBV11-1 to TRBJ2-5; D gene uncertain. This CDR3 spans 12 amino acids. V was clipped by 5 bases and J by 7 bases, with 11 bases between them. CDR1 is SGHAT and CDR2 is FQDESV in the germline V gene (reference sequence). CDR3 DNA: TGTGCCAGCAGCAAAGGGCCTAGGACCCAGTACTTC. Encoded protein: CASSKGPRTQYF.

In this sample, this clonotype turned up a few times. The genes are TRBV18 and TRBJ2-5; no firm D call. Looked up from germline, CDR1 is KGHSH and CDR2 is LQKENI. V was clipped by 6 bases and J by 1 base, with 12 bases between them. The CDR3 spans 14 residues. The CDR3 is CASSRPNSQETQYF. CDR3 DNA sequence: TGTGCCAGCTCCCGCCCTAATTCCCAAGAGACCCAGTACTTC. The full variable domain, in which reference TRBV18 and TRBJ2-5 provide the parts outside the CDR3, is NAGVMQNPRHLVRRRGQEARLRCSPMKGHSHVYWYRQLPEEGLKFMVYLQKENIIDESGMPKERFSAEFPKEGPSILRIQQVVRGDSAAYFCASSRPNSQETQYFGPGTRLLVL.

The table lists this clonotype with many counts. This chain connects TRBV9 to TRBJ1-1; TRBD1 matches 7 bases. Looked up from germline, CDR1 is SGDLS and CDR2 is YYNGEE. This CDR3 spans 14 amino acids. The J segment lost 5 bases and the V segment lost 0 bases, leaving 4 bases of the junction unmatched. The CDR3 sequence is CASSVVTGDTEAFF. The DNA of the CDR3 is TGTGCCAGCAGCGTAGTCACAGGGGATACTGAAGCTTTCTTT.

As for this clonotype: A single base separates this from a much larger clone, so it may be a read error. This chain uses TRBV10-3 with TRBJ1-2; no clear D gene. Between the trimmed V and J ends, which lost 5 bases and 6 bases, there was a span of 16 bases. CDR1 and CDR2 (germline): ENHRY, SYGVKD. The CDR3 loop spans 14 amino acids. Written as DNA, the CDR3 is TGTGCCATCAGTTTAAGGCCGGAGATCCATGGCTACACCTTC. Its translation is CAISLRPEIHGYTF.

The sample holds many counts of this clonotype. The J gene is TRBJ2-1, the V gene TRBV11-2, with D possibly being TRBD1 or TRBD2 (5 bases each). CDR1 and CDR2 (germline): SGHAT, FQNNGV. The V gene lost 1 base and the J gene lost 7 bases, with 14 bases spanning the gap. This CDR3 comprises 15 residues. CDR3 amino acids: CASSLGGQGGNEQFF. The CDR3 region has the DNA TGTGCCAGCAGCTTAGGGGGCCAGGGCGGGAATGAGCAGTTCTTC.

The DNA for the CDR3 is TGTGCCACCAGCAGAGATCAGGGGGGCACAGATACGCAGTATTTT. Translating gives CATSRDQGGTDTQYF. V usage is TRBV15 and J usage is TRBJ2-3; 7 bases are a match to TRBD1. Looked up from germline, CDR1 is LNHNV and CDR2 is YYDKDF (reference sequence). The CDR3 loop spans 15 amino acids. V gave up 0 bases and J gave up 1 base; unmatched junction bases: 1.

This clonotype was detected many times. CDR3 nucleotides: TGCGCCAGCAGCGCGGACACTACCTCCTACGAGCAGTACTTC. Its protein is CASSADTTSYEQYF. V usage is TRBV5-1 and J usage is TRBJ2-7; TRBD1 is a possible D gene (5 bases). This CDR3 has 14 amino acids. V lost 4 bases and J 0 bases, leaving 11 bases between the germline ends. The germline V gene encodes CDR1 SGHRS and CDR2 YFSETQ.